The T cell receptor (beta chain) under discussion was sequenced for a study of T cells expressing NK-cell markers. Whole-study context: Eight donors were sequenced, seven testing HCMV-seropositive and one testing seronegative.

Germline loops: CDR1 SGHVS, CDR2 FQNEAQ. This CDR3 comprises 15 residues. General study findings and limits: Dominant NKG2C+ clonotypes accounted for roughly 1.0-8% of CD8+ T cells in six donors.

As for this clonotype: The antigen remains undetermined.

Each CDR3 protein gets one entry in TCRdb, which reprocessed the 5' RACE reads and gives no DNA. The sample includes approximately 22,000 distinct CDR3 sequences. The receptor's source is a man aged 18 to 69 in good health. The chain is built from TRBV7-8 and TRBJ1-6; the D call from TCRdb, TRBD1, cannot be confirmed without DNA. Sequenced: blood T cells: a sorted CD56 or NKG2C T cell subset, CD4+ or CD8+ T cells, or bulk PBMC T cells (not recorded which). The CDR3 protein is CASSEQGARNSPLHF.